This passage covers 5 T cell receptor beta chains from one sample sequenced in a study of early T cells in non-severe SARS-CoV-2 infection. Each CDR3 protein is one row after TCRdb ran MiXCR on the 5' RACE reads. The data hold approximately 77,000 distinct CDR3 sequences, with 5% observed a single time. The input for sequencing was whole blood, taken at baseline. Source of these receptors: an adult who was a healthcare worker with PCR-confirmed SARS-CoV-2 infection or an uninfected control (not recorded which).

At least ten counts were recorded for this clonotype. V is TRBV2 and J is TRBJ2-4; no clear D gene. Trimming pared 6 bases from V and 5 bases from J, leaving 14 bases between. The germline gives CDR1 SNHLY, CDR2 FYNNEI. CDR3 length equals 14 residues. This CDR3 reads CASSLDSIENIQYF. The CDR3 nucleotides read TGTGCCAGCAGCCTCGATAGCATAGAAAACATTCAGTACTTC.

This clonotype was seen more than once but under ten times. DNA of the CDR3: TGCGCCAGCAGTGAGGGAAACGAGCAGTACTTC. Its translation is CASSEGNEQYF. The rearrangement uses TRBV10-2 and TRBJ2-7; the D is unclear. This CDR3 has 11 amino acids. Trimming cost V 2 bases and J 5 bases, with 4 bases left between them. The V gene's germline CDR1 is WSHSY and CDR2 SAAADI.

This clonotype has a count of ten or more. This sequence joins TRBV30 and TRBJ1-1, with D unresolved. V lost 1 base and J lost 5, with 8 bases in between. The CDR3 sequence is 12 residues long. Germline V gene data show CDR1 as GTSNPN and CDR2 as SVGIG (reference sequence). Here the CDR3 DNA reads TGTGCCTGGAGTGAAAGAGGGACTGAAGCTTTCTTT. Its translation is CAWSERGTEAFF.

The gene calls are TRBV18 and TRBJ2-1, with D perhaps matching TRBD2 (7 bases). The germline V gene has CDR1 KGHSH and CDR2 LQKENI. Trimming removed 11 bases from V and 10 bases from J, with 24 bases in between. There are 14 residues in the CDR3. In DNA form, the CDR3 reads TGTGCCTCCCGGCGGGGGCGGGGGTCCCCAGAGCAGTTCTTC. It is translated as CASRRGRGSPEQFF. Using reference TRBV18 and TRBJ2-1 for the parts outside the CDR3, the full variable domain is NAGVMQNPRHLVRRRGQEARLRCSPMKGHSHVYWYRQLPEEGLKFMVYLQKENIIDESGMPKERFSAEFPKEGPSILRIQQVVRGDSAAYFCASRRGRGSPEQFFGPGTRLTVL.

Ten or more counts support this clonotype. This rearrangement joins TRBV18 to TRBJ2-7; TRBD1 matches 8 bases. V lost 6 bases to trimming and J lost 6 bases; unmatched junction nucleotides: 7. From germline, CDR1 is KGHSH and CDR2 LQKENI. The CDR3 is 13 residues long. CDR3 protein: CASSRQGYGEQYF. The CDR3 DNA sequence: TGTGCCAGCTCGCGACAGGGGTACGGCGAGCAGTACTTC. Full variable domain (rest looked up from reference TRBV18 and TRBJ2-7): NAGVMQNPRHLVRRRGQEARLRCSPMKGHSHVYWYRQLPEEGLKFMVYLQKENIIDESGMPKERFSAEFPKEGPSILRIQQVVRGDSAAYFCASSRQGYGEQYFGPGTRLTVT.